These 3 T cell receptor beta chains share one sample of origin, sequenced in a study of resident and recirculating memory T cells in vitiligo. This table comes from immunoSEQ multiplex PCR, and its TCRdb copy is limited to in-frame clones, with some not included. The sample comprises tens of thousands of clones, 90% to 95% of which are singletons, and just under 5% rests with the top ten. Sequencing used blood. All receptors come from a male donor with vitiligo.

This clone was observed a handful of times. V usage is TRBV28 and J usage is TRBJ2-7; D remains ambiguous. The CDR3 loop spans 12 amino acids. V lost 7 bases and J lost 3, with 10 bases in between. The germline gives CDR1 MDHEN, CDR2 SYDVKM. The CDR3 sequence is CASTAEGYEQYF. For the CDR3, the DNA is TGTGCCAGCACCGCGGAAGGCTACGAGCAGTACTTC. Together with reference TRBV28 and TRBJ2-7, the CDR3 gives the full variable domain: DVKVTQSSRYLVKRTGEKVFLECVQDMDHENMFWYRQDPGLGLRLIYFSYDVKMKEKGDIPEGYSVSREKKERFSLILESASTNQTSMYLCASTAEGYEQYFGPGTRLTVT.

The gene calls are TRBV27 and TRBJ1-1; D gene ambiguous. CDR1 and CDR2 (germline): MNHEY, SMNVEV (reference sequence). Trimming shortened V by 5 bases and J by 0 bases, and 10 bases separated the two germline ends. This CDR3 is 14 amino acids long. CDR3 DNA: TGTGCCAGCAGTACGAGCCCTTTGAACACTGAAGCTTTCTTT. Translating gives CASSTSPLNTEAFF.

CDR3 DNA sequence: TGTGCCAGCAGGGAACAGTCGGGCACTGAAGCTTTCTTT. This sequence encodes CASREQSGTEAFF. This rearrangement joins TRBV2 to TRBJ1-1; D unresolved. The CDR3 is 13 amino acids. Germline V CDR1 and CDR2: SNHLY, FYNNEI. V dropped 6 bases and J dropped 4 bases, with 12 bases sitting between them. Full variable domain (missing parts from reference TRBV2 and TRBJ1-1): EPEVTQTPSHQVTQMGQEVILRCVPISNHLYFYWYRQILGQKVEFLVSFYNNEISEKSEIFDDQFSVERPDGSNFTLKIRSTKLEDSAMYFCASREQSGTEAFFGQGTRLTVV.